This T cell receptor (beta chain) was recovered during a study of OX40 agonist ivuxolimab in advanced cancers. Study in general: Ivuxolimab, which patients received intravenously every 2 weeks, was dosed at 0.01 to 10 mg/kg.

This CDR3 has 16 amino acids. V gave up 1 base and J gave up 6 bases, with 15 bases separating them. Germline-derived CDR1 and CDR2 are SGHAT and FQNNGV. Of note for this clone: The antigen is unknown.

Generated by immunoSEQ multiplex PCR, the TCRdb table keeps only in-frame clones and is missing some. This table holds some 37,000 clones, under 85% found once. Study results and limitations: There was clonal expansion of CD4+ and CD8+ blood T cells by week 6 at 0.1 to 3.0 mg/kg. The study found among the lowest clonal expansion in partial responders at 0.1-3.0 mg/kg. Among T cells, CD8+ cells averaged more expanded clones than CD4+ cells.

The material was CD4+ or CD8+ T cells sorted from blood, obtained in a trial of the OX40 agonist ivuxolimab. The chain couples TRBV11-2 to TRBJ1-4; D is uncertain. This TCR was recovered from an adult with an advanced solid tumor such as melanoma, head and neck, liver or kidney cancer. In DNA, the CDR3 is TGTGCCAGCAGCTTAGGGTTCGTGCTGGTAGATGAAAAACTGTTTTTT. This codes for CASSLGFVLVDEKLFF.